The rows below give T cell receptor beta chains drawn from one sample of a study of CD8+ T cells in alopecia areata. Assay used: immunoSEQ multiplex PCR; TCRdb lists only in-frame clones, some missing. The data contain approximately 59,000 clones, roughly half of them singletons. The sample was CD8+ T cells sorted from blood, taken at week 0. These receptors originate from a human donor with alopecia areata. Both conserved end residues are trimmed from each CDR3.

V gene	J gene	CDR3 protein
TRBV6-5	TRBJ2-5	ASSPPGQGTQY
TRBV2	TRBJ1-1	ASRMGRHEAF
TRBV2	TRBJ1-5	ASTGTAGSSNQPQH
TRBV28	TRBJ2-7	ASSFPGQGVYEQY
TRBV7-8	TRBJ2-7	ASSLAQPRYYEQY
TRBV7-8	TRBJ2-1	ASSLVGLAGSPGEF
TRBV4-1	TRBJ1-2	ASSQDRNWRYGYT
TRBV6-5	TRBJ2-1	ASSYSQEYNEQF
TRBV27	TRBJ1-1	ASPTKRGAEAF
TRBV29-1	TRBJ2-1	SVEGVSSYNEQF
TRBV7-9	TRBJ2-7	ASSLVRDEQY
TRBV7-7	TRBJ2-5	ASSFQLDPTETQY
TRBV27	TRBJ2-4	ASSLGRAYIQY
TRBV29-1	TRBJ1-1	SVGPPLDNMNTEAF
TRBV11-2	TRBJ2-5	ASSPLMGGQETQY
TRBV29-1	TRBJ2-6	SVDDSSGANVLT
TRBV7-9	TRBJ2-1	ASSLEASGSKYEQF
TRBV7-9	TRBJ2-5	ASSLTSQGETQY
TRBV6-5	TRBJ2-7	ASSYFGGSNYEQY
TRBV7-2	TRBJ1-2	ASSFLSSERGYT
TRBV25-1	TRBJ1-1	ASSDLFGEAF
TRBV10-2	TRBJ2-3	ASTRQGEDTQY
TRBV7-6	TRBJ2-2	ASSPALRGNTGELF
TRBV4-1	TRBJ1-2	ASSQTPSSGGYT
TRBV20-1	TRBJ1-1	SAGQLAF
TRBV29-1	TRBJ2-2	SVVTSGRANGELF
TRBV29-1	TRBJ2-5	SVVLRVGETQY
TRBV29-1	TRBJ1-1	SVWTGGNTEAF
TRBV9	TRBJ2-7	ASSVAGDPNYEQY
TRBV29-1	TRBJ2-7	SVLSDRSYEQY
TRBV5-8	TRBJ2-2	ASSSRDRNTGELF
TRBV4-2	TRBJ1-1	ASSLTVGGTEAF
TRBV4-3	TRBJ1-5	ASSRWAGDQPQH
TRBV30	TRBJ1-5	AWDSGAGVNQPQH
TRBV21-1	TRBJ1-5	ASRSQPQH
TRBV5-1	TRBJ2-7	ASSLSFQVSYEQY
TRBV27	TRBJ2-1	ASSLRAGEFLEQF
TRBV27	TRBJ1-1	ASSEDRGNTEAF
TRBV5-4	TRBJ2-1	ASSLLNEQF
TRBV6-1	TRBJ1-1	ASSSGQTTEAF